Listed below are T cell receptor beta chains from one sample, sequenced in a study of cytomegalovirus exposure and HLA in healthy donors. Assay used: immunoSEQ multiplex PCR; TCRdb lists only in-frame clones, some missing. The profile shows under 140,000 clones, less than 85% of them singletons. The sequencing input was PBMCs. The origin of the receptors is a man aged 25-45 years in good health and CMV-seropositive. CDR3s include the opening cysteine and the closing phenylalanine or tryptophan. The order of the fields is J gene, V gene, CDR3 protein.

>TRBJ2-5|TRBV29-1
CSVATGSETQYF
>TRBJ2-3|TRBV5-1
CASSPGHLLAGVRTDTQYF
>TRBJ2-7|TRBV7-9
CASRGAGYEQYF
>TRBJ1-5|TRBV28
CASSGIYSNQPQHF
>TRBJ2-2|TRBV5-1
CASSFDRGDTGELFF
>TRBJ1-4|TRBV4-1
CASSQGTGVNEKLFF
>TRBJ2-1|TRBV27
CASSTIHISGGPYNEQFF
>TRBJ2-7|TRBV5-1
CASSLAPGAGDSYEQYF
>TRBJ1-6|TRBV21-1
CASSKVPQDRAKWVTEPNSPLHF
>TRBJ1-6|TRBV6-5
CASSSSRVGSPLHF
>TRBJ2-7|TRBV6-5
CASSYSYRVVDYEQYF
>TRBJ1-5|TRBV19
CASRGGDSSNQPQHF
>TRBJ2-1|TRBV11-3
CASSLRQGAGEQFF
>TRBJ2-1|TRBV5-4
CASSLEAGDYNEQFF
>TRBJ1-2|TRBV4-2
CASSLSDLINYGYTF
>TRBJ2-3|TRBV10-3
CAIGAGVETQYF
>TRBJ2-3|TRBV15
CATSRPSGTQYF
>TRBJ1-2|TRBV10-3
CAISGDRGDGYTF
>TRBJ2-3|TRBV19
CASSIRLTDTQYF
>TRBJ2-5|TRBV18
CASSPVERGAGETQYF
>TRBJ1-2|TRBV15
CATSQGQDEVYTF
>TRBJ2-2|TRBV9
CASSAGQLTGELFF
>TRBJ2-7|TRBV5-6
CASSLVRVTEQYF
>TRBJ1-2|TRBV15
CATSRVWDRRNYGYTF
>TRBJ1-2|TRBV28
CASSFRTGDGYTF
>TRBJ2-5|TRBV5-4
CASSPRGGGHRVETQYF
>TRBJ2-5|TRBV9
CASSVEGGLQETQYF
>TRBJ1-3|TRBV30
CAWSVGQGSHTIYF
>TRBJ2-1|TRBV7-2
CASSLARVPAEQFF
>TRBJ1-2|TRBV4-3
CASSQTGQGRNGYTF
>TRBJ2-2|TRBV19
CASSPPPTGANTGELFF
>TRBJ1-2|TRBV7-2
CASSFGTIYGYTF
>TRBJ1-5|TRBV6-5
CASSPRVHFNQPQHF